The following is a T cell receptor (beta chain) sequence with its context. There is no known antigen for this receptor. This record comes from a study of monozygotic twins with inflammatory bowel disease (dated by TCRdb to the late 2010s). Turning to the overall study: In total, approximately 30 monozygotic twin pairs made up the full study: 19 Danish pairs, all IBD-discordant, plus nine German pairs, of which four were IBD-concordant and five were IBD-discordant. Each individual had, on average, about 151 000 unique TCRalpha sequences and 181 000 unique TCRbeta sequences available for analysis. Disease-associated traits were sought mainly through comparisons between IBD patients and their genetically identical healthy co-twins within discordant pairs.

Paper-wide results and their limitations: TCRbeta repertoire diversity, by inverse Simpson index, was decreased in IBD patients compared with their healthy co-twins. Because patients were on differing immunosuppressive treatments, the repertoires may have picked up extra background noise and inter-individual variability. The analysis was unable to tell apart different T cell subtypes. Concordant and discordant twins showed no difference in repertoire similarity, possibly because of limited statistical power. IBD patients shared fewer clonotypes with other individuals than healthy twins did, most markedly in patients showing signs of disease activity. The results gave no support for a single strong signal or clonotype linked to IBD.

Library preparation used 5' RACE. Each TCR library was prepared from about 4,000 ng of total RNA. For each sample, cDNA was synthesized in eight separate reactions using SMARTScribe reverse transcriptase. During cDNA synthesis, template switching was used to introduce unique molecular identifiers that contained a 6-nucleotide sample barcode. Two nested PCRs of about 15 and 9 cycles amplified the TCRalpha and TCRbeta cDNA, and bead purification followed each PCR. Before amplification, cDNA was treated with uracil DNA-glycosylase and purified using the QIAquick PCR purification kit. The second PCR added Illumina TruSeq-compatible adapters along with sample-specific barcodes. TapeStation and Qubit were used to check library quality and concentration, and 4 to 6.5 ng of each library went into the pool. Pooled libraries were sequenced on an Illumina HiSeq2500 single-index Rapid Run with 2 x 100 bp reads and custom sequencing primers. In the authors' own workflow: MiGEC version 1.2.6 was used for UMI-based consensus assembly, which corrected PCR and sequencing errors. MiXCR version 2.1.1 was used for V(D)J alignment, clonotype assembly and CDR3 extraction. Normalisation of gene usage, clonotype sharing and MAIT/NKT TCR abundance was achieved by analysing the top 1000, 10 000 and 20 000 clonotypes per sample. Diversity was computed as the inverse Simpson index with the vegan R package after downsampling to 27 000 UMIs. Paired Mann-Whitney U tests were applied to discordant twin pairs, and Benjamini-Hochberg correction was used for multiple testing. After TCRdb reprocessed the reads, each CDR3 protein sequence was kept as one row, without DNA. What appears here as the V and J calls and clone size reflects TCRdb's work, not the paper's. This sample's listing comprises more than 350,000 distinct CDR3 sequences. The ten top clones hold 2.4% of the sample.

CDR3 length: 12 amino acids, cysteine to phenylalanine. No DNA has been recorded. The CDR1 and CDR2 encoded by the germline V gene (reference sequence) are LGHDT and YNNKEL. From each donor, a roughly 2.7 ml peripheral blood sample was drawn into PAXgene tubes and stored at -80 degrees C. Total RNA was isolated from whole blood with the PAXgene blood miRNA kit on an automated QIAcube, without T cell sorting. Peripheral blood from monozygotic twin pairs concordant or discordant for inflammatory bowel disease was subjected to deep TCRalpha and TCRbeta repertoire profiling with unique molecular barcoding. Smoking habits were recorded for all twin pairs, and individuals were classified as current, former or never smokers.

The clonotype comes from a human donor with ulcerative colitis or Crohn's disease, or a healthy co-twin of an affected twin (not recorded which). The V and J genes are TRBV3-1 and TRBJ1-1; as DNA is missing, the TRBD1 call by TCRdb cannot be tested. The sequenced material came from blood. The encoded CDR3 is CASSQGGLEAFF.